The T cell receptor beta chain under discussion was sequenced for a study of blood T cell repertoires in COVID-19. Study-level background: Samples representing acute and convalescent COVID-19 were sourced from the United States, Italy and Spain.

From germline, CDR1 is SNHLY and CDR2 FYNNEI. V gave up 6 bases and J gave up 4 bases; unmatched junction bases: 6. The CDR3 is 15 amino acids. The method was immunoSEQ multiplex PCR; TCRdb's version includes in-frame clones alone and lacks a portion of them. The top ten clones hold less than 2% of a sample with a few hundred thousand clones, roughly 86% of them seen once. The V call is TRBV2, the J call TRBJ1-4, with 9 bases identical to TRBD1. The sequencing sample was made of PBMCs or T cells enriched from blood (not recorded which). The sequence came from a woman aged 25 to 45 who had recovered from COVID-19. The CDR3 nucleotides are TGTGCCAGCAGCGGGACAGGGCTGGGTAATGAAAAACTGTTTTTT. As protein: CASSGTGLGNEKLFF.